The 20 T cell receptor beta chains given below trace back to one sample, sequenced in a study of patients and donors after allogeneic stem cell transplantation (dated by TCRdb to the early 2020s). The library came from RT-PCR. The listed sequencing device is NextSeq 550. TCRdb reprocessed the public reads (quality trimming at Q25 with fastp, clone calling with MiXCR) and kept in-frame beta chains. Under each unique CDR3 protein, matching rows form one entry showing the most common genes and DNA. The sample table contains roughly 140,000 distinct CDR3 sequences; only one count was recorded for approximately 35% of them. The top ten clones comprise 50% of the sample. The specimen was blood, either unsorted or a sorted T cell fraction (not recorded which). These TCRs come from a human donor who was either an allogeneic HSCT recipient or a stem cell or donor lymphocyte infusion donor (not recorded which). It is not recorded whose cells these are; they may come from a transplant donor.

The V gene is TRBV6-1, the J gene TRBJ1-5, with 10 bases aligning to TRBD1. This CDR3 is built from 14 residues. V gave up 5 bases and J gave up 6 bases; unmatched junction bases: 4. The germline V gene has CDR1 MNHNS and CDR2 SASEGT. CDR3 sequence: CASSPDRGGQPQHF. CDR3 sequence (DNA): TGTGCCAGCAGTCCGGACAGGGGGGGTCAGCCCCAGCATTTT.

This CDR3 reads CASSYSSGQGDNSPLHF. The DNA for the CDR3 is TGTGCCAGCAGTTACTCATCGGGACAGGGGGATAATTCACCCCTCCACTTT. The rearrangement joins TRBV6-6 to TRBJ1-6; TRBD1 matches at 11 bases. The germline CDR1 and CDR2 sequences are MNHNY and SVGAGI (reference sequence). J was trimmed by 5 bases and V by 0 bases; bases with no gene match: 3. This CDR3 is 17 amino acids long.

This clonotype was seen more than once but under ten times. This chain uses TRBV4-1 with TRBJ1-5; unclear D gene. The CDR3 spans 14 residues. The germline V and J ends were trimmed by 2 bases and 6 bases, with 11 bases remaining between them. Germline CDR1 reads MGHRA; CDR2 reads YSYEKL. CDR3 in amino acids: CASSQLSSSQPQHF. The CDR3 bases are TGCGCCAGCAGCCAACTATCCAGTAGTCAGCCCCAGCATTTT.

V and J are TRBV19 and TRBJ1-2, with D possibly matching TRBD1 (6 bases). Trimming stripped 9 bases from V and 8 bases from J, with 10 bases between. The CDR3 has 10 residues. Germline V gene lookup returns CDR1 LNHDA and CDR2 SQIVND (reference sequence). The CDR3 nucleotides are TGTGCCAGACAGGGAAGGGGCTACACCTTC. Translated, it gives CARQGRGYTF.

CDR3 sequence (DNA): TGTGCCAGCAGTCGGCCCCGGTCTGGGTTTGAGCAGTTCTTC. Translation: CASSRPRSGFEQFF. This chain joins TRBV12-3 or TRBV12-4 and TRBJ2-1, with D hard to call. CDR3 size: 14 residues. Trimming took off 5 bases at V and 9 bases at J, with 17 bases between the two ends.

This clonotype was detected a few times. The chain couples TRBV24-1 to TRBJ2-3, with unresolved D. V shed 3 bases and J shed 1 base, with 13 bases lying between them. CDR1 KGHDR and CDR2 SFDVKD come from the germline V gene. This CDR3 has 16 amino acids. Here the CDR3 DNA reads TGTGCCACCAGTGATGCTTCCCAAGTCGGCACAGATACGCAGTATTTT. Protein: CATSDASQVGTDTQYF.

This clonotype was observed once. This chain joins TRBV10-3 and TRBJ2-1; D unclear. V was clipped by 2 bases and J by 6 bases, with 5 bases between them. The V gene's germline CDR1 is ENHRY and CDR2 SYGVKD. CDR3 length: 12 amino acids. The CDR3 DNA sequence: TGTGCCATCAGTGAGGGTCTCAATGAGCAGTTCTTC. Translated, it gives CAISEGLNEQFF.

The rearrangement uses TRBV5-1 and TRBJ1-1; the match to TRBD1 covers 11 bases. Looked up from germline, CDR1 is SGHRS and CDR2 is YFSETQ. The ends lost 4 bases at V and 1 base at J; junction bases unmatched: 0. This CDR3 is 14 amino acids long. The CDR3 DNA reads TGCGCCAGCAGCGGGACAGGGGGGAACACTGAAGCTTTCTTT. As protein: CASSGTGGNTEAFF.

The chain is built from TRBV9 and TRBJ1-2, with TRBD1 matching over 10 bases. Germline V gives CDR1 SGDLS, CDR2 YYNGEE. V was clipped by 3 bases and J by 6 bases; unmatched bases: 8. This CDR3 region has 15 residues. The chain's CDR3 is CASSGTSGQGDGYTF. The CDR3 DNA is TGTGCCAGCAGCGGAACCTCCGGACAGGGGGATGGCTACACCTTC.

There are a few counts of this clonotype. The chain links TRBV6-6 to TRBJ2-5; D remains unclear. Germline CDR1 and CDR2: MNHNY and SVGAGI (reference sequence). The CDR3 consists of 19 residues. V lost 0 bases and J 4 bases, leaving 24 bases between the germline ends. CDR3 in DNA: TGTGCCAGCAGTTACTCGAAGAGGTCGGTCTCCCTTAGAGGAGAGACCCAGTACTTC. Encoded protein: CASSYSKRSVSLRGETQYF.

CDR3 protein: CASSSQGADNSPLHF. The CDR3, as DNA: TGTGCCAGCAGTTCCCAGGGGGCGGATAATTCACCCCTCCACTTT. The chain recombines TRBV27 with TRBJ1-6; 8 bases map to TRBD1. The CDR3 runs 15 residues. V lost 4 bases to trimming and J lost 5 bases; unmatched junction nucleotides: 4. Germline V gives CDR1 MNHEY, CDR2 SMNVEV (reference sequence).

V and J are TRBV5-6 and TRBJ2-1; D not certain. Trimming removed 0 bases at V and 5 bases at J, with 18 bases between. CDR3 length: 17 residues. Germline loops: CDR1 SGHDT, CDR2 YYEEEE. The CDR3 DNA reads TGTGCCAGCAGCTTGGGAACCGTTTTGATAGTTAACAATGAGCAGTTCTTC. Encoded protein: CASSLGTVLIVNNEQFF.

The V call is TRBV20-1, the J call TRBJ2-5, with 8 bases lining up with TRBD2. Germline V gene lookup returns CDR1 DFQATT and CDR2 SNEGSKA (reference sequence). The trim removed 8 bases at V and 0 bases at J, leaving 5 bases unmatched. CDR3 size: 13 residues. CDR3 sequence: CSPTGGYQETQYF. DNA of the CDR3: TGCAGTCCGACGGGGGGGTACCAAGAGACCCAGTACTTC.

The chain recombines TRBV7-9 with TRBJ2-7; perhaps TRBD1 as D (5 bases). The CDR3 has 14 amino acids. Germline V lookup: CDR1 SEHNR, CDR2 FQNEAQ (reference sequence). Trimming removed 1 base at V and 3 bases at J, with 10 bases between. CDR3 nucleotide sequence: TGTGCCAGCAGCTTAGGACCAGGGAACTACGAGCAGTACTTC. Its translation: CASSLGPGNYEQYF.

In this sample, this clonotype turned up a few times. V usage is TRBV28 and J usage is TRBJ2-3; D not resolved. Germline V lookup: CDR1 MDHEN, CDR2 SYDVKM. The V and J ends lost 6 bases and 1 base respectively, with 17 bases between them. The CDR3 consists of 16 residues. The DNA of the CDR3 is TGTGCCAGCAGGACTCCAGCCGGGCCAGGCACAGATACGCAGTATTTT. Encoded protein: CASRTPAGPGTDTQYF.

This chain joins TRBV12-3 or TRBV12-4 and TRBJ1-1; D call uncertain. V shed 5 bases and J shed 0 bases, with 25 bases lying between them. The CDR3 consists of 19 residues. For the CDR3, the DNA is TGTGCCAGCAGTGATACCCCGCGGGCCATCCCGGACCTGAACACTGAAGCTTTCTTT. It encodes CASSDTPRAIPDLNTEAFF.

This clonotype has just a few counts. This chain connects TRBV5-1 to TRBJ1-3; D gene uncertain. The CDR3 contains 16 residues. V lost 0 bases to trimming and J lost 0 bases, with 10 bases between them. CDR1 SGHRS and CDR2 YFSETQ come from the germline V gene. The CDR3 DNA is TGCGCCAGCAGCTTGGCCCCGCTGGACTCTGGAAACACCATATATTTT. This sequence encodes CASSLAPLDSGNTIYF.

For the CDR3, the DNA is TGTGCCAGCAGTTCCGCCGGGGGAGAGGCTGAAGCTTTCTTT. The encoded protein is CASSSAGGEAEAFF. This sequence joins TRBV5-5 and TRBJ1-1, with D possibly TRBD1 on 5 matching bases. V lost 5 bases and J 6 bases, leaving 17 bases between the germline ends. This CDR3 is built from 14 residues. CDR1 and CDR2 from the germline V gene are SGHKS and YYEKEE (reference sequence).

This clonotype has only a few counts. The V gene is TRBV29-1, the J gene TRBJ2-5; 11 nucleotides match TRBD2. Germline values: CDR1 SQVTM, CDR2 ANQGSEA. J lost 5 bases, V lost 2 bases, and 4 bases had no gene match. This CDR3 region has 14 residues. The CDR3 region has the DNA TGCAGCGTTGAACCTACTAGCGGGGGTGAGACCCAGTACTTC. Translation gives CSVEPTSGGETQYF.

The CDR3 nucleotides read TGTGCCAGCAGTGAGGGGGGACACCTCTACGAGCAGTACGTC. This gives the protein CASSEGGHLYEQYV. The rearrangement uses TRBV28 and TRBJ2-7; D may be TRBD1 or TRBD2 (6 bases each). Germline V lookup: CDR1 MDHEN, CDR2 SYDVKM. Trimming stripped 5 bases from V and 3 bases from J, with 14 bases between. The CDR3 sequence is 14 residues long.